Ten or more counts support the clone carrying this T cell receptor (beta chain). Its antigen is unidentified. As handled by the study authors: The study's classifier, a distant-metastasis tool for papillary thyroid cancer, was built using CDR3 differences across clinicopathological groups. Using MiXCR, TCRdb re-called clones from the PCR reads. The authors' filters were not applied to this entry. Here the sample spans over 30,000 clones, around 28% being singletons. These data originate in a study of metastatic and nonmetastatic thyroid tumors. Study background: The authors compared repertoires across blood and tumor or nodule tissue from malignant and benign thyroid patients. Study outcomes and limitations: For both blood and tumor, malignant thyroid tumors reportedly showed significantly higher TCR beta diversity than benign nodules did.

Germline loops: CDR1 WNHNN, CDR2 SYGVQD (reference sequence). CDR3 size: 17 residues. The ends lost 3 bases at V and 4 bases at J; junction bases unmatched: 9. Among the patients, none had received any treatment before thyroid surgery. V is TRBV10-1 and J is TRBJ2-2; 9 bases are a match to TRBD2. The sequenced sample was blood. This TCR derives from a female donor with papillary thyroid cancer or a benign thyroid nodule (not recorded which). Some clones in this sample may be carry-over from other donors' samples. Here the CDR3 DNA reads TGCGCCAGCAGTGAAGAGGCGCGGGAGGGCCGCACCGGGGAGCTGTTTTTT. This translates into CASSEEAREGRTGELFF.